This TCR beta chain emerged from a study of blood T cells in healthy people across ages (dated by TCRdb to 2014 to 2015). Broadly, across the study: In model experiments, template switching captured roughly one uniquely barcoded TCR beta cDNA molecule for every two T cells. Using deep sequencing normalized with unique cDNA molecular identifiers, the study measured how TCR beta repertoire diversity changes with age. The donors were divided into four age groups: young (average around 15 years), middle-aged (about 39), aged (around 67) and long-lived (82). To avoid experimental bias, donors of different ages were randomly spread across the sequencing lanes. Using the same blood draw, the study looked at two additional independent replicas of 1 million unique cDNA reads for two donors, one aged 18 to 30 and the other aged 80 or older.

Systemically healthy Caucasian individuals from Russia, some 40 in total and aged about 6 to 90 years, were included as donors. Each donor gave roughly 9.5 milliliters of peripheral blood, collected into EDTA-treated Vacutainer tubes. Ficoll-Paque density-gradient centrifugation was used to isolate PBMCs, with at least 6.5 million per sample. Trizol reagent was used to extract total RNA from PBMCs, with at least 5 micrograms per sample. For every donor, flow cytometry on a PBMC aliquot measured the percentage of naive CD45RAhigh/CD27high T cells. The library relied on 5' RACE. Sequenced on an Illumina HiSeq 2500. A second PCR of roughly 6 to 12 cycles was performed with a sample-barcoded 5' primer and a J-beta primer mix. A unique molecular identifier was introduced onto each TCR beta cDNA molecule by a template-switch 5' adaptor carrying 12 random nucleotides. At least 3 million CDR3-containing paired-end reads were obtained from each sample. All of the RNA was converted into first-strand cDNA using the Mint cDNA synthesis kit, with a TRBC-specific oligonucleotide serving as the primer. Following uracil-DNA glycosylase treatment, a first 18-cycle PCR with universal primers M1SS and BC2_uni_R was performed on all cDNA. The authors processed their data as follows. Normalization of each sample was performed by random selection of 1 million high-quality reads, each carrying a distinct molecular identifier. Instead of being binned into consensus sequences, reads with shared molecular identifiers were discarded. CDR3 identification, clonotype clustering and error correction used MiTCR with a Q25 quality threshold and the strictest error-elimination algorithm. Lower-bound total TCR beta diversity was estimated with a nonparametric unseen species model using Euler transformation. TCRdb handled the public reads itself, with Q25 trimming in fastp and clone calling in MiXCR, and kept productive beta chains. Every entry covers one CDR3 protein and lists the most common genes and DNA from its rows. TCRdb, rather than the study authors, made the V and J calls. For this sample the table gives 650,000 to 800,000 distinct CDR3 sequences, of which over 40% were detected only once. Of the sample, roughly 13% is held by the ten largest clones.

As regards this clonotype: There is no known antigen for this receptor. It has no much larger one-base neighbor in the sample; base qualities were not kept.

V lost 1 base and J lost 1 base, and the count of bases not matched to a germline gene is 13. The CDR3 has 19 amino acids, counting the end cysteine and phenylalanine. The retained sequence is limited to the CDR3, 57 bases, with the frame set at the first base. Per the germline V gene, MGHDK is the CDR1 and SYGVNS is the CDR2. The study at large found these results: As age increased, observed TCR beta diversity per million T cells dropped in a roughly linear way, and a significant reduction was already evident by age about 40. A strong correlation was found between observed TCR beta diversity and the percentage of naive T cells measured by flow cytometry. Since profiling was done on bulk unsorted PBMCs, naive and antigen-experienced compartments could not be conclusively compared. Compared with the aged group, the long-lived group had more naive CD4+ T cells, fewer expanded clones and increased TCR diversity, suggesting age selection. Because the CMV infection status of the donors was unknown, age-related changes in expanded clonotypes may potentially have been confounded. Estimates of total diversity based on one million sequenced T cells were regarded as lower bounds and as underestimates.

The sequence was collected from a woman of 80 years or more in good health. Sequencing input: blood. This receptor chain uses TRBV25-1 and TRBJ2-5; 9 middle bases align to TRBD1. The nucleotides are TGTGCCAGCAGTGAATCCCCCTCCCTCGCGGACAGGGGCCAAGAGACCCAGTACTTC. Translation gives CASSESPSLADRGQETQYF.